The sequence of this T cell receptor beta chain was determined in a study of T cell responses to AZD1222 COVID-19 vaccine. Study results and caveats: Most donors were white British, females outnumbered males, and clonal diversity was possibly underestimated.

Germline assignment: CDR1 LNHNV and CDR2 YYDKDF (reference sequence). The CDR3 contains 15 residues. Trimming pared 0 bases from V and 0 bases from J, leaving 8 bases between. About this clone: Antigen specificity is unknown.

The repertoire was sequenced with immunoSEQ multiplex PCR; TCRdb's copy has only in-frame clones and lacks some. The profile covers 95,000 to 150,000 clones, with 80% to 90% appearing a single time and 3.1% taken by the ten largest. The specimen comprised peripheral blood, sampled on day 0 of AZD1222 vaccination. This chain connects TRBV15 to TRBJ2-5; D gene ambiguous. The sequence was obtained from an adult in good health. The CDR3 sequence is CATSRDLGNQETQYF. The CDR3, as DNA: TGTGCCACCAGCAGAGATTTGGGCAACCAAGAGACCCAGTACTTC. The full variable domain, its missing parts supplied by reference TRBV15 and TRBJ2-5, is DAMVIQNPRYQVTQFGKPVTLSCSQTLNHNVMYWYQQKSSQAPKLLFHYYDKDFNNEADTPDNFQSRRPNTSFCFLDIRSPGLGDTAMYLCATSRDLGNQETQYFGPGTRLLVL.